This is a list of T cell receptor beta chains from one sample in a study of blood T cell repertoires in COVID-19. TCRdb's table, derived via immunoSEQ multiplex PCR, lists solely in-frame clones and lacks some. The sample holds approximately 440,000 clones, roughly nine tenths seen once. Specimen: PBMCs or T cells enriched from blood (not recorded which). All receptors come from a woman aged 18 to 35 who had recovered from COVID-19. Each CDR3 is given with its conserved first and last residue. A D gene is named only where the DNA matches it firmly. Expanded clones are given a class, and other clones once, few, many or no size at all.

d_call: -; j_call: TRBJ1-3; v_call: TRBV6-2/TRBV6-3; clone_size: few; cdr3_nt: TGTGCCAGCAGTTACTCTGTTGGTGGAGGGCTCTCTGGAAACACCATATATTTT; cdr3_aa: CASSYSVGGGLSGNTIYF
d_call: TRBD2; j_call: TRBJ2-3; v_call: TRBV5-1; clone_size: once; cdr3_nt: TGCGCCAGCAGCTTGGACGGGACTAGCGGGGGATCAGATACGCAGTATTTT; cdr3_aa: CASSLDGTSGGSDTQYF
d_call: -; j_call: TRBJ1-1; v_call: TRBV20-1; clone_size: -; cdr3_nt: TGCAGTTCGTACAGAAAAACTGAAGCTTTCTTT; cdr3_aa: CSSYRKTEAFF
d_call: -; j_call: TRBJ2-1; v_call: TRBV5-1; clone_size: once; cdr3_nt: TGCGCCAGCAGCTTTCTAGAGAGCTCCTACAATGAGCAGTTCTTC; cdr3_aa: CASSFLESSYNEQFF
d_call: TRBD2; j_call: TRBJ2-3; v_call: TRBV2; clone_size: -; cdr3_nt: TGTGCCAGCAGTGAAGAAGCGGGGCACACAGATACGCAGTATTTT; cdr3_aa: CASSEEAGHTDTQYF
d_call: -; j_call: TRBJ1-6; v_call: TRBV27; clone_size: -; cdr3_nt: TGTGCCAGCAGTTTAAGCCGCTATAATTCACCCCTCCACTTT; cdr3_aa: CASSLSRYNSPLHF
d_call: TRBD1; j_call: TRBJ1-5; v_call: TRBV11-2; clone_size: once; cdr3_nt: TGTGCCAGCAGTCCGCAGGGGGCAAATCAGCCCCAGCATTTT; cdr3_aa: CASSPQGANQPQHF
d_call: TRBD2; j_call: TRBJ2-1; v_call: TRBV29-1; clone_size: -; cdr3_nt: TGCAGCGTTCTTCGCGGGGGGGGGTACAATGAGCAGTTCTTC; cdr3_aa: CSVLRGGGYNEQFF
d_call: -; j_call: TRBJ2-7; v_call: TRBV5-1; clone_size: -; cdr3_nt: TGCGCCAGCCCAGTAAGCTCCTACGAGCAGTACTTC; cdr3_aa: CASPVSSYEQYF
d_call: TRBD1; j_call: TRBJ1-2; v_call: TRBV2; clone_size: -; cdr3_nt: TGTGCCAGCAGAGAAGGACAGGGCTATGGCTACACCTTC; cdr3_aa: CASREGQGYGYTF
d_call: -; j_call: TRBJ1-1; v_call: TRBV11-2; clone_size: -; cdr3_nt: TGTGCCAGCAGCTTAGCGCGGGGCGGGAGGGGCACTGAAGCTTTCTTT; cdr3_aa: CASSLARGGRGTEAFF
d_call: -; j_call: TRBJ1-3; v_call: TRBV5-6; clone_size: -; cdr3_nt: TGTGCCAGCAGCCTAGCCGGACCGGCGGGTCACACCATATATTTT; cdr3_aa: CASSLAGPAGHTIYF
d_call: -; j_call: TRBJ1-2; v_call: TRBV28; clone_size: few; cdr3_nt: TGTGCCACCGACCGACAACTCTATGGCTACACCTTC; cdr3_aa: CATDRQLYGYTF
d_call: -; j_call: TRBJ2-7; v_call: TRBV7-9; clone_size: -; cdr3_nt: TGTGCCAGCAGCCGCCCGGAGGGGGGGATATGGGGCGAGCAGTACTTC; cdr3_aa: CASSRPEGGIWGEQYF
d_call: -; j_call: TRBJ2-7; v_call: TRBV27; clone_size: -; cdr3_nt: TGTGCCAGCAGAAGACCCGGGGAGAGGGAGCAGTACTTC; cdr3_aa: CASRRPGEREQYF
d_call: -; j_call: TRBJ2-3; v_call: TRBV11-2; clone_size: -; cdr3_nt: TGTGCCAGCAGCTTAGCCTGGACTAGCACAGATACGCAGTATTTT; cdr3_aa: CASSLAWTSTDTQYF
d_call: -; j_call: TRBJ2-5; v_call: TRBV6-6; clone_size: -; cdr3_nt: TGTGCCAGCAGTTTGAGTCTAGCTGAGGAGACCCAGTACTTC; cdr3_aa: CASSLSLAEETQYF
d_call: -; j_call: TRBJ1-5; v_call: TRBV21-1; clone_size: -; cdr3_nt: TGTGCCAGCAGCAAGGCCAGGGGATGGGGTGGCAATCAGCCCCAGCATTTT; cdr3_aa: CASSKARGWGGNQPQHF
d_call: TRBD2; j_call: TRBJ2-3; v_call: TRBV5-1; clone_size: -; cdr3_nt: TGCGCCAGTCGGACTAGCGGGGGCCTCAGCACAGATACGCAGTATTTT; cdr3_aa: CASRTSGGLSTDTQYF
d_call: -; j_call: TRBJ1-1; v_call: TRBV6-5; clone_size: -; cdr3_nt: TGTGCCAGCAGTTATTACCGGGGTCGCACTGAAGCTTTCTTT; cdr3_aa: CASSYYRGRTEAFF
d_call: -; j_call: TRBJ2-1; v_call: TRBV7-9; clone_size: -; cdr3_nt: TGTGCCAGCAGCCAGCCCCGGGGAAGCTCCTACAATGAGCAGTTCTTC; cdr3_aa: CASSQPRGSSYNEQFF
d_call: TRBD1; j_call: TRBJ1-4; v_call: TRBV7-2; clone_size: once; cdr3_nt: TGTGCCAGCAGCTTAGACTCCACAGGGGGTTCTGAAAAACTGTTTTTT; cdr3_aa: CASSLDSTGGSEKLFF
d_call: TRBD2; j_call: TRBJ2-3; v_call: TRBV30; clone_size: -; cdr3_nt: TGTGCCTGGAGTGAACTAGCGGTAACAGATACGCAGTATTTT; cdr3_aa: CAWSELAVTDTQYF
d_call: TRBD1; j_call: TRBJ1-1; v_call: TRBV15; clone_size: -; cdr3_nt: TGTGTTGGGCGGACAGGGGCGGACACTGAAGCTTTCTTT; cdr3_aa: CVGRTGADTEAFF
d_call: -; j_call: TRBJ1-6; v_call: TRBV2; clone_size: -; cdr3_nt: TGTGCCAGCAGCCAACACGGGTCACCCCTCCACTTT; cdr3_aa: CASSQHGSPLHF
d_call: -; j_call: TRBJ2-3; v_call: TRBV3-1/TRBV3-2; clone_size: -; cdr3_nt: TGTGCCAGCAGCCAAGATATCAGGGGCACAGATACGCAGTATTTT; cdr3_aa: CASSQDIRGTDTQYF
d_call: -; j_call: TRBJ1-5; v_call: TRBV27; clone_size: -; cdr3_nt: TGTGCCAGCAGCCCCGACTTCTATAAGGATCAGCCCCAGCATTTT; cdr3_aa: CASSPDFYKDQPQHF
d_call: -; j_call: TRBJ2-5; v_call: TRBV30; clone_size: -; cdr3_nt: TGTGCCTGGAGTACTAGCAGGCAGGGCGAGACCCAGTACTTC; cdr3_aa: CAWSTSRQGETQYF
d_call: -; j_call: TRBJ2-7; v_call: TRBV5-4; clone_size: -; cdr3_nt: TGTGCCAGCAGCTTGGAAACCGGGAGCTGGAAAGAGCAGTACTTC; cdr3_aa: CASSLETGSWKEQYF
d_call: -; j_call: TRBJ1-2; v_call: TRBV28; clone_size: -; cdr3_nt: TGTGCCAGCAGTAGCGCGACCGCGTATATCACTAACTATGGCTACACCTTC; cdr3_aa: CASSSATAYITNYGYTF
d_call: TRBD1; j_call: TRBJ2-3; v_call: TRBV7-9; clone_size: -; cdr3_nt: TGTGCCAGCAGCCCCGAAGGGACAGGGGGCGTCACAGATACGCAGTATTTT; cdr3_aa: CASSPEGTGGVTDTQYF
d_call: TRBD1; j_call: TRBJ1-1; v_call: TRBV5-1; clone_size: few; cdr3_nt: TGCGCCAGCAGCTCCCCGGGACAGGGAGCGAACACTGAAGCTTTCTTT; cdr3_aa: CASSSPGQGANTEAFF
d_call: -; j_call: TRBJ1-1; v_call: TRBV2; clone_size: once; cdr3_nt: TGTGCCAGCAGTGAGGAGGGATGGGTTGTGAACACTGAAGCTTTCTTT; cdr3_aa: CASSEEGWVVNTEAFF
d_call: -; j_call: TRBJ1-1; v_call: TRBV2; clone_size: -; cdr3_nt: TGTGCCAGCAGGACGGACAGCAAGGGAACTGAAGCTTTCTTT; cdr3_aa: CASRTDSKGTEAFF
d_call: TRBD1; j_call: TRBJ2-6; v_call: TRBV24-1; clone_size: -; cdr3_nt: TGTGCCACCAGTCCTAATAGGGGGCCGGCCAGGGGGGCCAACGTCCTGACTTTC; cdr3_aa: CATSPNRGPARGANVLTF
d_call: -; j_call: TRBJ2-7; v_call: TRBV5-1; clone_size: -; cdr3_nt: TGCGCCAGCAGCTTGGCCGGGTATGGCGAGCAGTACTTC; cdr3_aa: CASSLAGYGEQYF
d_call: TRBD1; j_call: TRBJ1-2; v_call: TRBV2; clone_size: -; cdr3_nt: TGTGCCAGCAGTCAGGGACAGGGGGCTGTGGACTACACCTTC; cdr3_aa: CASSQGQGAVDYTF
d_call: -; j_call: TRBJ2-5; v_call: TRBV19; clone_size: once; cdr3_nt: TGTGCCAGTAGTATTTTGGGGGGTGAAGAGACCCAGTACTTC; cdr3_aa: CASSILGGEETQYF
d_call: TRBD1; j_call: TRBJ2-3; v_call: TRBV11-2; clone_size: -; cdr3_nt: TGTGCCAGCAGCTGGGGTTCCGGGACAGGGGCGACCGATACGCAGTATTTT; cdr3_aa: CASSWGSGTGATDTQYF
d_call: -; j_call: TRBJ1-2; v_call: TRBV5-1; clone_size: -; cdr3_nt: TGCGCCAGCAGCTTGGATCGAGAGCGCTACACCTTC; cdr3_aa: CASSLDRERYTF
d_call: TRBD1; j_call: TRBJ2-7; v_call: TRBV19; clone_size: -; cdr3_nt: TGTGCCAGTAGTCCCTGGGTGACGGGACAGGGGATCCCCTACGAGCAGTACTTC; cdr3_aa: CASSPWVTGQGIPYEQYF
d_call: -; j_call: TRBJ1-2; v_call: TRBV5-1; clone_size: -; cdr3_nt: TGCGCCAGCAGCTTTACAGATACTAACTATGGCTACACCTTC; cdr3_aa: CASSFTDTNYGYTF
d_call: -; j_call: TRBJ1-1; v_call: TRBV19; clone_size: -; cdr3_nt: TGTGCCAGTAGTTCCCTTGCGGGCGGGGAGGACACTGAAGCTTTCTTT; cdr3_aa: CASSSLAGGEDTEAFF
d_call: -; j_call: TRBJ2-7; v_call: TRBV30; clone_size: -; cdr3_nt: TGTGCCTGGAGTGGGAAAGGAGGAGCTCGGGAGCAGTACTTC; cdr3_aa: CAWSGKGGAREQYF
d_call: TRBD2; j_call: TRBJ2-1; v_call: TRBV5-1; clone_size: -; cdr3_nt: TGCGCCAGCAGCTTGGAAGCGGGGGGTAACAGTGAGCAGTTCTTC; cdr3_aa: CASSLEAGGNSEQFF
d_call: -; j_call: TRBJ1-6; v_call: TRBV5-1; clone_size: -; cdr3_nt: TGCGCCAGCAGCTTGACCTTCGGGGATTCACCCCTCCACTTT; cdr3_aa: CASSLTFGDSPLHF
d_call: TRBD1; j_call: TRBJ1-2; v_call: TRBV7-8; clone_size: once; cdr3_nt: TGTGCCAGCAGGGACAGGGGTGGAAATGGCTACACCTTC; cdr3_aa: CASRDRGGNGYTF
d_call: -; j_call: TRBJ1-1; v_call: TRBV2; clone_size: few; cdr3_nt: TGTGCCAGCAGTGGGGGGAGGGACACTGAAGCTTTCTTT; cdr3_aa: CASSGGRDTEAFF
d_call: -; j_call: TRBJ1-1; v_call: TRBV5-6; clone_size: -; cdr3_nt: TGTGCCAGCAGCGCACTAACCGGGGTGAACACTGAAGCTTTCTTT; cdr3_aa: CASSALTGVNTEAFF
d_call: TRBD2; j_call: TRBJ2-3; v_call: TRBV10-1; clone_size: -; cdr3_nt: TGCGCCAGTGGACTAGCGGGGACAGATACGCAGTATTTT; cdr3_aa: CASGLAGTDTQYF
d_call: -; j_call: TRBJ2-2; v_call: TRBV7-9; clone_size: -; cdr3_nt: TGTGCCAGCAGCCCAACAGGGGGGGGATTCGCCGGGGAGCTGTTTTTT; cdr3_aa: CASSPTGGGFAGELFF
d_call: -; j_call: TRBJ1-1; v_call: TRBV30; clone_size: -; cdr3_nt: TGTGCCTGGGACAGTATGAACACTGAAGCTTTCTTT; cdr3_aa: CAWDSMNTEAFF
d_call: TRBD1; j_call: TRBJ1-2; v_call: TRBV7-3; clone_size: -; cdr3_nt: TGTGCCACCCCCTGGGACAGGGGGAACATCCTATATGGCTACACCTTC; cdr3_aa: CATPWDRGNILYGYTF